These T cell receptor beta chains were read from a single sample in a study of Ad26.COV2.S vaccination and SARS-CoV-2 variants. Only in-frame clones appear in the TCRdb table, and some are missing; sequencing was by immunoSEQ multiplex PCR. The data show some 320,000 clones, roughly 86% seen once. The sequencing here drew on peripheral blood, taken in a trial of Ad26.COV2.S vaccine versus placebo. The receptors shown here come from a person aged 18-65 years who received the Ad26.COV2.S COVID-19 vaccine or a placebo. CDR3s include the opening cysteine and the closing phenylalanine or tryptophan. A D gene is named only where the DNA matches it firmly. Only some rows state a clone size, as once, few, many or a class for expanded clones.

15	TRBV11-2	NA	TRBD1	TRBJ1-6	TGTGCCAGCAGCGCCCACAGGGGGCAGGGATCACCCCTCCACTTT	CASSAHRGQGSPLHF
14	TRBV6-5	NA	TRBD1	TRBJ2-3	TGTGCCAGCAGGACCCAGGGGGCTATGGATACGCAGTATTTT	CASRTQGAMDTQYF
15	TRBV4-2	many	TRBD2	TRBJ2-7	TGTGCCAGCAGCACCATGGCGGGGGACCCCTACGAGCAGTACTTC	CASSTMAGDPYEQYF
16	TRBV5-1	NA	TRBD1	TRBJ1-1	TGCGCCAGCAGCCCACAGGGGGCGAGGATGAACACTGAAGCTTTCTTT	CASSPQGARMNTEAFF
16	TRBV9	NA	TRBD1	TRBJ1-6	TGTGCCAGCAGCGCTGGGGACGGGACAGGGGGTTCACCCCTCCACTTT	CASSAGDGTGGSPLHF
11	TRBV20-1	NA	NA	TRBJ1-2	TGCAGTGCTCCGCGGGGCTATGGCTACACCTTC	CSAPRGYGYTF
18	TRBV18	NA	NA	TRBJ2-7	TGTGCCAGCTCACCCCTTCGGGTACGCGTAAATGGAAATTACGAGCAGTACTTC	CASSPLRVRVNGNYEQYF
13	TRBV27	NA	NA	TRBJ1-1	TGTGCCAGCCTACCCCCGAAAAGAGGGGAGGCTTTCTTT	CASLPPKRGEAFF
15	TRBV5-1	NA	NA	TRBJ1-1	TGCGCCAGCAGCTTGGGGACGGCAATGAACACTGAAGCTTTCTTT	CASSLGTAMNTEAFF
20	TRBV27	NA	NA	TRBJ2-2	TGTGCCAGCAGTTTATCCCCGCCCGGGCGGTTCTCTGGGGACACCGGGGAGCTGTTTTTT	CASSLSPPGRFSGDTGELFF
17	TRBV3-1/TRBV3-2	few	NA	TRBJ1-2	TGTGCCAGCAGCCAAGGCCACAGGGTACTCCGCTTCGGGGGCTACACCTTC	CASSQGHRVLRFGGYTF
11	TRBV30	NA	TRBD1	TRBJ1-2	TGTGCCTGGAGGACAGGGAATGGCTACACCTTC	CAWRTGNGYTF
15	TRBV9	NA	TRBD1	TRBJ2-2	TGTGCCAGCAGCGCCGAGGGGGCAAACACCGGGGAGCTGTTTTTT	CASSAEGANTGELFF
16	TRBV18	NA	NA	TRBJ2-3	TGTGCCAGCTCACCACCGGGACTGGATAACGAGGATACGCAGTATTTT	CASSPPGLDNEDTQYF
14	TRBV13	NA	NA	TRBJ1-2	TGTGCCAGCAGCTTAGGGTCACAGGGCTATGGCTACACCTTC	CASSLGSQGYGYTF
15	TRBV29-1	NA	NA	TRBJ1-1	TGCAGCGTTCTGGGGTGGGAAGGGGAGAGGTCTGAAGCTTTCTTT	CSVLGWEGERSEAFF
13	TRBV12-3/TRBV12-4	NA	NA	TRBJ1-5	TGTGCCAGCAGCCCACAAGGAAATCAGCCCCAGCATTTT	CASSPQGNQPQHF
13	TRBV2	NA	NA	TRBJ1-1	TGTGCCAGCAGTGTTCAGGGAGGTACTGAAGCTTTCTTT	CASSVQGGTEAFF
13	TRBV3-1/TRBV3-2	NA	NA	TRBJ1-1	TGTGCCAGCAGCCAAGATCGTCCGGCCAGAGCTTTCTTT	CASSQDRPARAFF
13	TRBV3-1/TRBV3-2	NA	NA	TRBJ1-1	TGTGCCAGCAGCCAAGTAAGAATTGCTGAAGCTTTCTTT	CASSQVRIAEAFF
15	TRBV5-6	once	TRBD1	TRBJ1-1	TGTGCCAGCAGCCGACAGGACAGGTTGAACACTGAAGCTTTCTTT	CASSRQDRLNTEAFF
15	TRBV7-3	NA	TRBD1	TRBJ2-1	TGTGCCAGCAGCGCGGGACAGGCAGCCTACAATGAGCAGTTCTTC	CASSAGQAAYNEQFF
15	TRBV7-7	NA	NA	TRBJ2-3	TGTGCTAGCAGCTTAGGAGATTCCGCTAGCTATACGCAGTATTTT	CASSLGDSASYTQYF
13	TRBV30	NA	NA	TRBJ1-1	TGTGCCTGGAGTGTACTTGGGGGCACTGAAGCTTTCTTT	CAWSVLGGTEAFF
19	TRBV5-6	NA	TRBD2	TRBJ2-1	TGTGCCAGCAGCTTGCAGCGCCTCCATAGCGGGGGGCCGTTTAATGAGCAGTTCTTC	CASSLQRLHSGGPFNEQFF
15	TRBV6-2/TRBV6-3	once	NA	TRBJ1-5	TGTGCCAGCACCCCCGGAGGGGGGGGCAATCAGCCCCAGCATTTT	CASTPGGGGNQPQHF
17	TRBV27	NA	NA	TRBJ2-3	TGTGCCAGCAGTTTACTTCCGGCTAGCGTTCAAACAGATACGCAGTATTTT	CASSLLPASVQTDTQYF
13	TRBV5-1	NA	NA	TRBJ1-1	TGCGCCAGTTCAGGGACCCAGTACACTGAAGCTTTCTTT	CASSGTQYTEAFF
13	TRBV2	NA	NA	TRBJ1-5	TGTGCCAGCAATAATTGGAGCAATCAGCCCCAGCATTTT	CASNNWSNQPQHF
14	TRBV28	NA	TRBD1	TRBJ1-5	TGTGCCAGCAGCCAGGGACAGACCCATCAGCCCCAGCATTTT	CASSQGQTHQPQHF
14	TRBV7-2	NA	TRBD1	TRBJ2-5	TGTGCCAGCAGCTGGACAGGGACTTGGGAGACCCAGTACTTC	CASSWTGTWETQYF
15	TRBV6-1	NA	NA	TRBJ1-1	TGTGCCAGCAGTGGCGCGGGCGTCGGGAACACTGAAGCTTTCTTT	CASSGAGVGNTEAFF
15	TRBV7-9	few	NA	TRBJ2-3	TGTGCCAGCAGCTTAGGGGAGATAGAGGCAGATACGCAGTATTTT	CASSLGEIEADTQYF
12	TRBV12-3/TRBV12-4	few	NA	TRBJ2-1	TGTGCCAGCAGTTCCACAGGTAATGAGCAGTTCTTC	CASSSTGNEQFF
13	TRBV15	NA	NA	TRBJ2-7	TGTGCCACCAGCAGAGCTCTCGCCTACGAGCAGTACTTC	CATSRALAYEQYF
14	TRBV7-2	NA	NA	TRBJ2-2	TGTGCCAGCAGCTCCACTACGAACACCGGGGAGCTGTTTTTT	CASSSTTNTGELFF
15	TRBV5-4	NA	NA	TRBJ2-3	TGTGCCAGCAGCTTCCCTAGGGGTAGCACAGATACGCAGTATTTT	CASSFPRGSTDTQYF
18	TRBV11-2	NA	TRBD1	TRBJ2-1	TGTGCCAGCAGCCCAAAGGGACAGGGCAGTTTCTCCTACAATGAGCAGTTCTTC	CASSPKGQGSFSYNEQFF
15	TRBV19	NA	NA	TRBJ1-1	TGTGCCAGCGCGGACCAGGGTTTCTCTAACACTGAAGCTTTCTTT	CASADQGFSNTEAFF
15	TRBV7-6	NA	TRBD1	TRBJ1-4	TGTGCCAGCAGCCAGAGACAGGGGGGGGATGAAAAACTGTTTTTT	CASSQRQGGDEKLFF
15	TRBV7-2	NA	NA	TRBJ1-6	TGTGCCAGCAGCCGGGAAATACTCTATAATTCACCCCTCCACTTT	CASSREILYNSPLHF
13	TRBV12-3/TRBV12-4	NA	NA	TRBJ1-1	TGTGCCAGCAGTTTACGCGGGAACACTGAAGCTTTCTTT	CASSLRGNTEAFF
18	TRBV7-9	NA	TRBD1	TRBJ1-4	TGTGCCAGCAGTTTTCCCCCGGGGACAGGGTTGAGGGGTGAAAAACTGTTTTTT	CASSFPPGTGLRGEKLFF
16	TRBV7-6	NA	TRBD2	TRBJ2-7	TGTGCCAGCAGCCCAGAGCGGGGGGAGAACCTATTCGAGCAGTACTTC	CASSPERGENLFEQYF
14	TRBV6-2/TRBV6-3	NA	TRBD2	TRBJ2-1	TGTGCCAGCAGTAGCGGGGGGGCCTACAATGAGCAGTTCTTC	CASSSGGAYNEQFF